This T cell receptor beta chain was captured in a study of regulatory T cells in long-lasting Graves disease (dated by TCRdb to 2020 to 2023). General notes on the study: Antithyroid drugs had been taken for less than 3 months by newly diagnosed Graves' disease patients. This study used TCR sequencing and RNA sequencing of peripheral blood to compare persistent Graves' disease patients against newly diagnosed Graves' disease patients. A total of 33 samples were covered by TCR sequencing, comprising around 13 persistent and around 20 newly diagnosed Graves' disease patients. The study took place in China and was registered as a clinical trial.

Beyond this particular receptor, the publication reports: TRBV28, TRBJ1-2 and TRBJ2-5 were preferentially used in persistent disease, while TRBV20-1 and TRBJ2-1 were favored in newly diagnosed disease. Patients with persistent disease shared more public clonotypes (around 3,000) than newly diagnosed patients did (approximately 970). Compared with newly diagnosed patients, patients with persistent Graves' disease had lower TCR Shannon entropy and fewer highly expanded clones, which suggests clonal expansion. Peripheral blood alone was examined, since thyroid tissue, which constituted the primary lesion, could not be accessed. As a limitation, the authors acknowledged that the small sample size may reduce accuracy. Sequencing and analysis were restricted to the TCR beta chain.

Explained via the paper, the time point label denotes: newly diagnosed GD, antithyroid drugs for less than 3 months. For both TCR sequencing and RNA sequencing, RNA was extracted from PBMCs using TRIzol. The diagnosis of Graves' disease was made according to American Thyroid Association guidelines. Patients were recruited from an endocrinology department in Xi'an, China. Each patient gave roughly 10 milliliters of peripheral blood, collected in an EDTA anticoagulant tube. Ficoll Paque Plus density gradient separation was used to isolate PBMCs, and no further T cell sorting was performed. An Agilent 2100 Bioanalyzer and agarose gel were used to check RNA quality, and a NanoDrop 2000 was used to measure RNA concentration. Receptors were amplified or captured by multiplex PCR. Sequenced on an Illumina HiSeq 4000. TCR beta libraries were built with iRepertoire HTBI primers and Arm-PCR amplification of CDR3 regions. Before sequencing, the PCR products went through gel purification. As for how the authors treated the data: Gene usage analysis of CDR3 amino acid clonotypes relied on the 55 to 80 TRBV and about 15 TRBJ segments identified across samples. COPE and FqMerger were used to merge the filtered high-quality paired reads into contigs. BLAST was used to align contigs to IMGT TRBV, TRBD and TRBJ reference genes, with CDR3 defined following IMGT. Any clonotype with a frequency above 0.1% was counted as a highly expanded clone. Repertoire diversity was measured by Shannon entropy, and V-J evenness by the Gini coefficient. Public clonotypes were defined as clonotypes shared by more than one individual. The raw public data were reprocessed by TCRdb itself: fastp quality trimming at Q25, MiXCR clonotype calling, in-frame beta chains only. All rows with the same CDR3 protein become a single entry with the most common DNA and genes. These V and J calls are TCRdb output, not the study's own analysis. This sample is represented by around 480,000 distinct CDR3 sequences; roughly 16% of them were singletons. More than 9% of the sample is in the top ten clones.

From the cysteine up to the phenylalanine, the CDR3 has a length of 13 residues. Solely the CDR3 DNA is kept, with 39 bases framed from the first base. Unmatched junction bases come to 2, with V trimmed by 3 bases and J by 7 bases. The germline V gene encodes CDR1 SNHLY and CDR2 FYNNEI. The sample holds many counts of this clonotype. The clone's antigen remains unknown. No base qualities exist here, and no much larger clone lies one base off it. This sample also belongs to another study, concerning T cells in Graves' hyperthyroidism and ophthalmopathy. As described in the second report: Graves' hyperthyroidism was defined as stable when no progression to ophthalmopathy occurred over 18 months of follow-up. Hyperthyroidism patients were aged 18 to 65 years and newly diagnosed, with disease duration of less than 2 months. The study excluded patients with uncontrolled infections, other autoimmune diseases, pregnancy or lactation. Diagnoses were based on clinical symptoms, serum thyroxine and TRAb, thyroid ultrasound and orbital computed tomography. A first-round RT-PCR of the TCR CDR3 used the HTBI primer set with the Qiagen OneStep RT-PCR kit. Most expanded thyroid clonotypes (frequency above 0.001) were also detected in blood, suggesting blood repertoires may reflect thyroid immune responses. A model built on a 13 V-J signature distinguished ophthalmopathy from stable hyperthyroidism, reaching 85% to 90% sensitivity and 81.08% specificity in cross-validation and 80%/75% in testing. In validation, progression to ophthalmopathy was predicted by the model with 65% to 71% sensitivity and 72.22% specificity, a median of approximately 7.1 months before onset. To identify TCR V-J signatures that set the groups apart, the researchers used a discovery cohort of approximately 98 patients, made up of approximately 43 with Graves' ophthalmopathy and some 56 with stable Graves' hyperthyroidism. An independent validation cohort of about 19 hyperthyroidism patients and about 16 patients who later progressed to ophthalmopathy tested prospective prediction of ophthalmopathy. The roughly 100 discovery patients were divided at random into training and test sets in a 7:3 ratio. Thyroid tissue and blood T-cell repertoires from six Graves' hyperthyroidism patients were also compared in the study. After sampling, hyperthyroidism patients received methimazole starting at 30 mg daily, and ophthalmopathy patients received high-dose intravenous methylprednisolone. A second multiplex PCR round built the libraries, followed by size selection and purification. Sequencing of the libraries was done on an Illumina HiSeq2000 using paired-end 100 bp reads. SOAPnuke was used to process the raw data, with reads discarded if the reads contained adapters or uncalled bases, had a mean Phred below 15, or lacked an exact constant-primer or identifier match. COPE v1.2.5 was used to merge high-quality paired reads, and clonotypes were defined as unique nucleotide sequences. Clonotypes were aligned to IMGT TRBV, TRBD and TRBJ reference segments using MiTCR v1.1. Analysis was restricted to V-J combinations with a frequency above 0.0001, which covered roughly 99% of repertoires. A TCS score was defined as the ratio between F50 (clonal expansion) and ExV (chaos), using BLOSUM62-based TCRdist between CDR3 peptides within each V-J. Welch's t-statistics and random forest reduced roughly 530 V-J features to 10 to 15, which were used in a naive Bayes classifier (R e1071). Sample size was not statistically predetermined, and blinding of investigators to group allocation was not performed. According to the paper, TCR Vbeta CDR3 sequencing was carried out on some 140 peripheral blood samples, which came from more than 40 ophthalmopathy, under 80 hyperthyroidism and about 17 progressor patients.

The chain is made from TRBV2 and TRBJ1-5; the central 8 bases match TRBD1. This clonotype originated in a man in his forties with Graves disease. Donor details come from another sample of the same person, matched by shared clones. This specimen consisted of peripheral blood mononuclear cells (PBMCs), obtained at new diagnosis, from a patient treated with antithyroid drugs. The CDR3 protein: CASSETGVQPQHF. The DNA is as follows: TGTGCCAGCAGTGAGACAGGGGTCCAGCCCCAGCATTTT.